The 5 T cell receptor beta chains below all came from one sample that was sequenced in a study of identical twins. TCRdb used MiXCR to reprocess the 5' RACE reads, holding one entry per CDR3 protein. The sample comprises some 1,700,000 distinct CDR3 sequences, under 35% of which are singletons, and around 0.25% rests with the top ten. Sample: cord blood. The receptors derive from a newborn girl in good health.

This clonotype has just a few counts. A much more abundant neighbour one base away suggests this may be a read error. CDR3 loop: CASSLFRNYGYTF. CDR3 in DNA: TGTGCCAGCAGTTTATTCAGGAACTATGGCTACACCTTC. The chain joins TRBV28 to TRBJ1-2; D gene uncertain. V was shortened by 1 base and J by 2 bases, with 5 bases between the two germline ends. Germline CDR1 and CDR2: MDHEN and SYDVKM. This CDR3 comprises 13 residues.

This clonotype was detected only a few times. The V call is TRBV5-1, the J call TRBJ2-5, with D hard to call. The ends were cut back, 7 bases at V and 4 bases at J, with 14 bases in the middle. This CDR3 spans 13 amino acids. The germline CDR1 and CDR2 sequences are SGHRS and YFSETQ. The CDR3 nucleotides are TGCGCCAGCCGTGAGGATGGGCGAGAGACCCAGTACTTC. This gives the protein CASREDGRETQYF.

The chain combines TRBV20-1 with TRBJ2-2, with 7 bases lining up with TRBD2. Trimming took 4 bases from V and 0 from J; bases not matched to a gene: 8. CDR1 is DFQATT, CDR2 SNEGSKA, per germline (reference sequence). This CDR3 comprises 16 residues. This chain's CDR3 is CSATPILAANTGELFF. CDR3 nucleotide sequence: TGCAGTGCTACCCCTATCCTAGCGGCGAACACCGGGGAGCTGTTTTTT.

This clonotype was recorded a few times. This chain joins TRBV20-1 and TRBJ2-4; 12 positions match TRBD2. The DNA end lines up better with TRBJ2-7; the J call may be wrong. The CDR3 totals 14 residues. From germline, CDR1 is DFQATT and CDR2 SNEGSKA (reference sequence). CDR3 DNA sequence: TGCGCCCCGAAGGGTCGGACTAGCGGGACCGAGCAGTACTTC. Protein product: CAPKGRTSGTEQYF.

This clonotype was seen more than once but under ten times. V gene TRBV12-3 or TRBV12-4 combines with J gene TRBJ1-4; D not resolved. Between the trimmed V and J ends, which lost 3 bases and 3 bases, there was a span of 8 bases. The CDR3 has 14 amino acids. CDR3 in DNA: TGTGCCAGCAGTTTCTCCCTCGCTAATGAAAAACTGTTTTTT. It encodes CASSFSLANEKLFF.